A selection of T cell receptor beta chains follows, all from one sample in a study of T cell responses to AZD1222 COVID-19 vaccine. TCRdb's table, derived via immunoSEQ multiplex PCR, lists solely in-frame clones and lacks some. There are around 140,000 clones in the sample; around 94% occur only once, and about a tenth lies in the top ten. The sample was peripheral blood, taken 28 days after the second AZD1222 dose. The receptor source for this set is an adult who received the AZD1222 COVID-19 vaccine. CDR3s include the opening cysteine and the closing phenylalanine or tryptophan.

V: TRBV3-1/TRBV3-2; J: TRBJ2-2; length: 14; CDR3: CASSQDQDTGELFF
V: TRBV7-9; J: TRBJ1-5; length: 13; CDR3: CASSLDVDQPQHF
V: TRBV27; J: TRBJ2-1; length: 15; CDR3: CASSFGLAGYNEQFF
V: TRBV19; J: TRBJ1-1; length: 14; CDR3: CASRPPDRSTEAFF
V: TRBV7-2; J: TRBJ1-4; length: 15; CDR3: CASSSYRDSGGKLFF
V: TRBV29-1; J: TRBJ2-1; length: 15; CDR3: CSVEGGVGSYNEQFF
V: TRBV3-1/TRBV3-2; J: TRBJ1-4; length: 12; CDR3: CASSQGREKLFF
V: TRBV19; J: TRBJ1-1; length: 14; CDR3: CASSTYRDREEAFF
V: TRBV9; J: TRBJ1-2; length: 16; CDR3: CASQRTGGSIFDGYTF
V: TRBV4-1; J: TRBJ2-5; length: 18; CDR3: CASSQEEDPGGTLRTQYF
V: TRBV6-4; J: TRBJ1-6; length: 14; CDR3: CASSVRADNSPLHF
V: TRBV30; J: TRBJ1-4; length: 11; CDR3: CASRRVEKLFF